This T cell receptor beta chain was sequenced for a study of blood T cell repertoires in COVID-19. The overall study: The United States, Italy and Spain supplied acute and convalescent COVID-19 samples. From T cells, B-cell-depleted T cells, or PBMCs came the material, which was cDNA or gDNA.

Original processing notes: From reference gene primer amplification, estimates of nucleated cell counts were derived. Sequenced by immunoSEQ multiplex PCR; TCRdb stores in-frame clones only, minus some. V and J calls and clone size follow that table, whereas D and trimming were derived from the DNA. This table holds about 110,000 clones, approximately 81% found once. This receptor was obtained from a human donor in a cohort sampled during active COVID-19. The sample consisted of peripheral blood.

In nucleotides, the CDR3 is TGTGCCAGCAGCTTAGACAGTACCAATTCACCCCTCCACTTT. It codes for CASSLDSTNSPLHF. The chain employs TRBV7-6 and TRBJ1-6, with D hard to call. Germline V gene data show CDR1 as SGHVS and CDR2 as FNYEAQ. Trimming pared 1 base from V and 7 bases from J, leaving 8 bases between. The CDR3 is 14 residues long.